A single sample is the source of the 29 T cell receptor beta chains below, sequenced in a study of blood T cells in healthy people across ages. It was with a sample-barcoded 5' primer and a J-beta primer mix that a second PCR of about 6 to 12 cycles was run. Using its own MiXCR run on the 5' RACE reads, TCRdb lists one record per CDR3 protein. The profile covers around 1,500,000 distinct CDR3 sequences, with 28% appearing a single time and 7.7% taken by the ten largest. Sequencing was done on a sample of blood. The source is a woman younger than 45 in good health.

Ten or more counts support this clonotype. The chain recombines TRBV7-3 with TRBJ2-6; D remains ambiguous. Trimming took off 3 bases at V and 1 base at J, with 10 bases between the two ends. The CDR3 is 16 residues long. CDR1 is SGHTA, CDR2 FQGTGA, per germline. Here the CDR3 DNA reads TGTGCCAGCAGCTTTAGGGTCTCGTCTGGGGCCAACGTCCTGACTTTC. Translation: CASSFRVSSGANVLTF.

The chain combines TRBV20-1 with TRBJ2-1; no definite D call. V was shortened by 1 base and J by 10 bases, with 11 bases between the two germline ends. The germline CDR1 and CDR2 sequences are DFQATT and SNEGSKA (reference sequence). This CDR3 region has 12 residues. The CDR3 region is CSARVRLEEQFF. CDR3 in DNA: TGCAGTGCTAGAGTGCGGCTAGAGGAGCAGTTCTTC.

V and J are TRBV20-1 and TRBJ1-6, with 7 bases fitting TRBD1. From germline, CDR1 is DFQATT and CDR2 SNEGSKA (reference sequence). J lost 7 bases, V lost 2 bases, and 5 bases had no gene match. The CDR3 contains 14 residues. This CDR3 is CSARRTGANSPLHF. The CDR3, as DNA: TGCAGTGCTAGACGGACAGGCGCCAATTCACCCCTCCACTTT.

In its sample, this clonotype was seen a few times. The chain joins TRBV10-3 to TRBJ2-1, with 8 bases that match TRBD2. V lost 3 bases to trimming and J lost 0 bases; unmatched junction nucleotides: 4. This CDR3 has 16 residues. Germline V gene sequence: CDR1 ENHRY, CDR2 SYGVKD. The CDR3 is CAISDQSGSSYNEQFF. CDR3 sequence (DNA): TGTGCCATCAGTGATCAAAGCGGGAGCTCCTACAATGAGCAGTTCTTC.

The J gene is TRBJ2-7, the V gene TRBV6-2 or TRBV6-3; 8 positions match TRBD1. CDR1 and CDR2 (germline): MNHEY, SVGEGT. The V and J ends lost 5 bases and 6 bases, in that order; junction bases with no gene match: 9. The length of the CDR3 is 14 residues. The CDR3 protein is CASSRTGPLCEQYF. CDR3 DNA sequence: TGTGCCAGCAGTAGGACAGGGCCACTCTGCGAGCAGTACTTC.

The V call is TRBV6-6, the J call TRBJ2-7; 7 positions match TRBD2. In germline, CDR1 is MNHNY, CDR2 SVGAGI (reference sequence). This CDR3 region has 17 residues. With V trimmed by 6 bases and J by 0 bases, 14 bases remained unmatched. The CDR3 sequence: CASSLGITSASSYEQYF. The CDR3 DNA is TGTGCCAGCAGCCTGGGAATCACTAGCGCCAGCTCCTACGAGCAGTACTTC.

The count of this clonotype is one. This sequence joins TRBV7-2 and TRBJ2-1; 10 bases line up with TRBD2. Germline values: CDR1 SGHTA, CDR2 FQGNSA. Trimming at V came to 5 bases and at J to 9 bases, leaving 13 bases not matched to a gene. The CDR3 is 16 amino acids. The CDR3 region has the DNA TGTGCCAGCAGCGAAGGGAGAGCGGGAGGGCCGGTTGAGCAGTTCTTC. Amino acids: CASSEGRAGGPVEQFF.

This clonotype was seen a handful of times. The V gene is TRBV10-3, the J gene TRBJ1-5; 10 nucleotides match TRBD1. The germline gives CDR1 ENHRY, CDR2 SYGVKD. This CDR3 is built from 14 residues. V lost 4 bases and J lost 6; bases outside the gene matches: 3. CDR3 in amino acids: CAISGTGGFQPQHF. Here the CDR3 DNA reads TGTGCCATCAGTGGGACAGGGGGTTTTCAGCCCCAGCATTTT.

A single count supports this clonotype. This chain joins TRBV27 and TRBJ1-2, with a possible D match to TRBD1 (6 bases). Trimming took 6 bases from V and 6 from J, leaving 14 bases between them. The CDR3 length is 13 residues. Germline CDR1 MNHEY, CDR2 SMNVEV (reference sequence). CDR3 DNA: TGTGCCAGCAGGCTTGGGGGGGCGGATGGCTACACCTTC. Its translation: CASRLGGADGYTF.

The chain is built from TRBV6-1 and TRBJ2-7, with D perhaps being TRBD1 or TRBD2 (5 bases each). Trimming cost V 7 bases and J 2 bases, with 15 bases left between them. CDR1 and CDR2 from the germline V gene are MNHNS and SASEGT. CDR3 length equals 14 residues. DNA for the CDR3: TGTGCCAGCACCCGGGACGTAGGGACCTACGAGCAGTACTTC. Protein sequence: CASTRDVGTYEQYF.

A few counts support this clonotype. The chain recombines TRBV29-1 with TRBJ2-5; D gene uncertain. V was shortened by 7 bases and J by 4 bases, with 13 bases between the two germline ends. Germline lookup yields CDR1 SQVTM and CDR2 ANQGSEA. The CDR3 consists of 12 residues. CDR3 nucleotides: TGCAGCGCTTATGGGGTTGTAGAGACCCAGTACTTC. Protein sequence: CSAYGVVETQYF.

As to this clonotype: Germline and junction disagree at one end, which may indicate a read error. V usage is TRBV9 and J usage is TRBJ2-7; TRBD2 might be the D (6 bases). Germline CDR1 is SGDLS and CDR2 is YYNGEE. The CDR3 is 15 residues long. DNA of the CDR3: TGTGTCAGCAGCCTAGGAGGGCAGGGTTCCTACGAGCAGTACTTC. Residues: CVSSLGGQGSYEQYF.

This clonotype came up a few times. The chain employs TRBV15 and TRBJ2-7; perhaps TRBD1 as D (6 bases). The ends were cut back, 0 bases at V and 2 bases at J, with 11 bases in the middle. Germline CDR1 and CDR2: LNHNV and YYDKDF (reference sequence). This CDR3 is 15 amino acids long. Written as DNA, the CDR3 is TGTGCCACCAGCAGAGATAGGGGGTGGGCCTACGAGCAGTACTTC. As protein: CATSRDRGWAYEQYF.

The chain recombines TRBV10-3 with TRBJ2-2; TRBD2 agrees at 12 bases. With 3 bases clipped from V and 3 bases from J, the junction kept 5 bases outside the gene matches. The CDR3 has 17 residues. Germline V gene data show CDR1 as ENHRY and CDR2 as SYGVKD. CDR3 DNA: TGTGCCATCAGTGACCCTAGCGGGGGGGCCGACACCGGGGAGCTGTTTTTT. It yields the protein CAISDPSGGADTGELFF.

The chain uses TRBV7-8 and TRBJ2-1; D is undetermined. Judging by the DNA end, TRBJ2-7 fits better; the J call may be wrong. This CDR3 is 14 amino acids long. Germline V lookup: CDR1 SGHVS, CDR2 FQNEAQ. This CDR3 is CASSLPSSYNEQYF. DNA of the CDR3: TGTGCCAGCAGCTTACCAAGCTCCTACAATGAGCAGTACTTC.

This clonotype was picked up many times. This chain uses TRBV11-1 with TRBJ2-7; D perhaps matches TRBD1 (5 bases). The V gene lost 10 bases and the J gene lost 5 bases, with 12 bases spanning the gap. Germline CDR1 SGHAT, CDR2 FQDESV (reference sequence). The CDR3 sequence is 11 residues long. As DNA, the CDR3 is TGTGCCACCCAGGGTCTGGACGAGCAGTACTTC. As protein: CATQGLDEQYF.

There are a few counts of this clonotype. The J gene is TRBJ1-1, the V gene TRBV18; 8 bases match TRBD1. This CDR3 is 16 amino acids long. V lost 4 bases and J lost 0; bases outside the gene matches: 7. From germline, CDR1 is KGHSH and CDR2 LQKENI. The CDR3 nucleotides are TGTGCCAGCTCACAGGGACAGGCACGAATGAACACTGAAGCTTTCTTT. This gives the protein CASSQGQARMNTEAFF.

This clonotype occurred many times. The chain recombines TRBV7-9 with TRBJ2-7, with D perhaps matching TRBD1 or TRBD2 (5 bases each). With 6 bases removed from V and 6 bases from J, the gap between germline ends came to 21 bases. Germline assignment: CDR1 SEHNR and CDR2 FQNEAQ (reference sequence). This CDR3 has 15 amino acids. CDR3: CASRHGGTPTIEQYF. DNA for the CDR3: TGTGCCAGCAGGCATGGGGGTACCCCAACCATCGAGCAGTACTTC.

CDR3 loop: CASRQPPGDTQYF. CDR3 DNA: TGCGCCAGCAGGCAGCCCCCAGGAGATACGCAGTATTTT. The genes are TRBV5-1 and TRBJ2-3; D is undetermined. Per germline, CDR1 SGHRS and CDR2 YFSETQ. V lost 5 bases and J 5 bases, leaving 12 bases between the germline ends. The CDR3 length is 13 residues. Based on the CDR3 plus reference TRBV5-1 and TRBJ2-3, the full variable domain is KAGVTQTPRYLIKTRGQQVTLSCSPISGHRSVSWYQQTPGQGLQFLFEYFSETQRNKGNFPGRFSGRQFSNSRSEMNVSTLELGDSALYLCASRQPPGDTQYFGPGTRLTVL.

This clonotype was detected only a few times. The chain links TRBV6-1 to TRBJ1-2, with D possibly being TRBD1 (5 bases). Germline CDR1 is MNHNS and CDR2 is SASEGT. The CDR3 runs 14 residues. V was trimmed by 7 bases and J by 6 bases, leaving 18 bases between them. The CDR3: CASKVGAGRDGYTF. In DNA form, the CDR3 reads TGTGCCAGCAAGGTCGGGGCAGGGAGAGATGGCTACACCTTC.

In this sample, this clonotype turned up many times. The genes are TRBV12-5 and TRBJ2-3, with unresolved D. The germline V and J ends were trimmed by 6 bases and 8 bases, with 12 bases remaining between them. The CDR3 consists of 12 residues. Germline V lookup: CDR1 LGHNT, CDR2 FRNRAP. The CDR3: CASGPEVGTQYF. The DNA for the CDR3 is TGTGCTAGTGGACCCGAAGTTGGTACGCAGTATTTT.

The gene calls are TRBV9 and TRBJ1-5, with a possible D match to TRBD1 (6 bases). Trimming stripped 3 bases from V and 7 bases from J, with 17 bases between. CDR3 size: 15 residues. Germline assignment: CDR1 SGDLS and CDR2 YYNGEE. The CDR3 bases are TGTGCCAGCAGCGGCGACGGGACATTCAGGCAGCCCCAGCATTTT. It encodes CASSGDGTFRQPQHF. Together with reference TRBV9 and TRBJ1-5, the CDR3 gives the full variable domain: DSGVTQTPKHLITATGQRVTLRCSPRSGDLSVYWYQQSLDQGLQFLIQYYNGEERAKGNILERFSAQQFPDLHSELNLSSLELGDSALYFCASSGDGTFRQPQHFGDGTRLSIL.

As for this clonotype: The germline gene is not matched at one end of the junction; a read error may be the cause. The chain links TRBV20-1 to TRBJ1-2; no definite D call. This CDR3 comprises 11 residues. Germline V lookup: CDR1 DFQATT, CDR2 SNEGSKA (reference sequence). The CDR3 DNA is TGCAGGGCTAGTCGGGACTATGGCTACACCTTC. Protein product: CRASRDYGYTF.

This sequence joins TRBV4-1 and TRBJ1-2, with D hard to call. The length of the CDR3 is 18 residues. Per germline, CDR1 MGHRA and CDR2 YSYEKL. V lost 0 bases and J 0 bases, leaving 17 bases between the germline ends. CDR3 amino acids: CASSQDLGRAISNYGYTF. The CDR3 nucleotides are TGCGCCAGCAGCCAAGATCTCGGTCGGGCAATTTCTAACTATGGCTACACCTTC.

This clonotype came up many times. The V gene is TRBV29-1, the J gene TRBJ2-7; weak D call: TRBD1 (6 bases). CDR1 SQVTM and CDR2 ANQGSEA come from the germline V gene. The CDR3 contains 14 residues. The V end was cut by 6 bases, the J end by 6 bases, with 21 bases between. CDR3 amino acids: CSVLYPGIGGEQYF. The CDR3 region has the DNA TGCAGCGTGCTATACCCCGGGATAGGGGGCGAGCAGTACTTC.

A note on this clonotype: A single base separates this from a much larger clone, so it may be a read error. V gene TRBV12-3 or TRBV12-4 combines with J gene TRBJ2-7, with no clear D. The ends were cut back, 6 bases at V and 5 bases at J, with 14 bases in the middle. The CDR3 runs to 13 residues. CDR3 sequence: CASSFRARHEQYF. CDR3 in DNA: TGTGCCAGCAGCTTTAGGGCCCGTCACGAGCAGTACTTC.

The gene calls are TRBV9 and TRBJ1-1, with TRBD1 as a possible D gene (5 bases). The germline V gene has CDR1 SGDLS and CDR2 YYNGEE. V was shortened by 2 bases and J by 1 base, with 12 bases between the two germline ends. The CDR3 has 15 amino acids. CDR3 sequence reads: CASSVIPGANTEAFF. The CDR3 DNA follows: TGTGCCAGCAGCGTCATTCCCGGGGCGAACACTGAAGCTTTCTTT. The complete variable domain, with remaining parts taken from reference TRBV9 and TRBJ1-1, reads DSGVTQTPKHLITATGQRVTLRCSPRSGDLSVYWYQQSLDQGLQFLIQYYNGEERAKGNILERFSAQQFPDLHSELNLSSLELGDSALYFCASSVIPGANTEAFFGQGTRLTVV.

This clonotype appeared a few times. The chain combines TRBV5-1 with TRBJ1-2; D remains unclear. Germline V gene data show CDR1 as SGHRS and CDR2 as YFSETQ. The CDR3 covers 15 residues. Trimming removed 0 bases at V and 3 bases at J, with 12 bases between. The CDR3 region is CASSLEGSPDYGYTF. In DNA, the CDR3 is TGCGCCAGCAGCTTGGAGGGCTCGCCTGACTATGGCTACACCTTC.

This clonotype has a handful of counts. The chain couples TRBV28 to TRBJ2-1; D is unclear. Trimming left V 1 base short and J 10 bases short, with 8 bases between. In germline, CDR1 is MDHEN, CDR2 SYDVKM. The CDR3 runs to 12 residues. The CDR3 protein is CASSLSPYEQFF. CDR3 nucleotides: TGTGCCAGCAGTTTATCACCCTACGAGCAGTTCTTC.